One sample yielded the 22 T cell receptor beta chains listed below, sequenced in a study of CD8 T cells in ankylosing spondylitis (dated by TCRdb to about 2017). Library preparation was by 5' RACE. TCRdb names Illumina HiSeq 2500 as the instrument used. TCRdb took the public reads, trimmed them with fastp at Q25, ran MiXCR for clone calling and kept in-frame beta chains. Here each entry gathers all rows of one CDR3 protein and keeps the most common genes and DNA. The sample profile shows 200,000 to 250,000 distinct CDR3 sequences; roughly 8.2% of them were found once. The top ten clonotypes cover 4.8% of the sample. The source material was blood, either unsorted or a sorted T cell fraction (not recorded which). All receptors come from a female donor with ankylosing spondylitis or in good health (not recorded which).

V usage is TRBV7-9 and J usage is TRBJ1-2; D not resolved. CDR1 is SEHNR and CDR2 is FQNEAQ in the germline V gene (reference sequence). Trimming removed 0 bases at V and 2 bases at J, with 7 bases between. The CDR3 covers 14 residues. CDR3 sequence reads: CASSLATANYGYTF. DNA of the CDR3: TGTGCCAGCAGCTTAGCCACGGCCAACTATGGCTACACCTTC.

This clonotype was found many times. J is TRBJ2-7 and V is TRBV20-1, with D possibly matching TRBD2 (6 bases). The CDR3 runs 12 residues. Germline-derived CDR1 and CDR2 are DFQATT and SNEGSKA (reference sequence). Trimming shortened V by 6 bases and J by 1 base, and 10 bases separated the two germline ends. The CDR3 reads CSARLVSYEQYF. Here the CDR3 DNA reads TGCAGTGCGAGACTAGTTTCCTACGAGCAGTACTTC.

This clonotype appeared many times. The chain is built from TRBV29-1 and TRBJ1-2; a weak D match, TRBD1 (6 bases). The CDR3 runs to 15 residues. Germline CDR1 SQVTM, CDR2 ANQGSEA. V lost 3 bases to trimming and J lost 4 bases, with 18 bases between them. The CDR3 loop reads CSVDGSREGGYGYTF. In nucleotides, the CDR3 is TGCAGCGTTGATGGATCCAGGGAAGGGGGCTATGGCTACACCTTC.

This clonotype showed up many times. This chain joins TRBV11-2 and TRBJ1-3, with TRBD1 matching over 9 bases. Trimming cost V 5 bases and J 1 base; bases outside gene matches: 12. CDR3 length: 18 amino acids. Germline lookup yields CDR1 SGHAT and CDR2 FQNNGV. This chain's CDR3 is CASSLIGTGFGSGNTIYF. The CDR3 coding sequence is TGTGCCAGCAGCCTCATCGGGACAGGGTTTGGGTCTGGAAACACCATATATTTT.

This clonotype was counted many times. The CDR3 region is CASSYGLDTQYF. CDR3 sequence (DNA): TGTGCCAGCAGCTATGGACTGGATACGCAGTATTTT. The chain links TRBV7-9 to TRBJ2-3; TRBD2 is a possible D gene (5 bases). CDR3 size: 12 residues. Germline values: CDR1 SEHNR, CDR2 FQNEAQ (reference sequence). V lost 4 bases, J lost 6 bases, and 8 bases lay in between. Filled out from reference TRBV7-9 and TRBJ2-3, the complete variable domain reads DTGVSQNPRHKITKRGQNVTFRCDPISEHNRLYWYRQTLGQGPEFLTYFQNEAQLEKSRLLSDRFSAERPKGSFSTLEIQRTEQGDSAMYLCASSYGLDTQYFGPGTRLTVL.

This clonotype appeared many times. This rearrangement joins TRBV5-1 to TRBJ2-7, with a weak D call TRBD2 (6 bases). From germline, CDR1 is SGHRS and CDR2 YFSETQ. The V end was cut by 3 bases, the J end by 0 bases, with 19 bases between. CDR3 length equals 17 residues. Here the CDR3 DNA reads TGCGCCAGCAGCTCGCGGGTGGCGGGATCCTCCTCCTACGAGCAGTACTTC. As protein: CASSSRVAGSSSYEQYF. Supplemented by reference TRBV5-1 and TRBJ2-7, the full variable domain reads KAGVTQTPRYLIKTRGQQVTLSCSPISGHRSVSWYQQTPGQGLQFLFEYFSETQRNKGNFPGRFSGRQFSNSRSEMNVSTLELGDSALYLCASSSRVAGSSSYEQYFGPGTRLTVT.

This clonotype was recorded at least ten times. The chain combines TRBV20-1 with TRBJ2-3; D unresolved. Trimming removed 4 bases at V and 3 bases at J, with 5 bases between. Germline V CDR1 and CDR2: DFQATT, SNEGSKA (reference sequence). There are 11 residues in the CDR3. Here the CDR3 DNA reads TGCAGTGCTAAGGGTACAGATACGCAGTATTTT. Its protein product is CSAKGTDTQYF.

This clonotype was counted ten times or more. The chain combines TRBV6-2 or TRBV6-3 with TRBJ2-7; D unclear. The V gene lost 5 bases and the J gene lost 0 bases, with 11 bases spanning the gap. The CDR3 length is 14 residues. Per germline, CDR1 MNHEY and CDR2 SVGEGT. CDR3 loop: CASSLPTFSYEQYF. The CDR3 bases are TGTGCCAGCAGTCTACCCACTTTCTCCTACGAGCAGTACTTC.

In this sample, this clonotype turned up many times. V and J are TRBV7-2 and TRBJ2-7; perhaps TRBD2 as D (5 bases). V lost 6 bases to trimming and J lost 4 bases, with 13 bases between them. The CDR3 has 13 residues. CDR1 SGHTA and CDR2 FQGNSA come from the germline V gene. CDR3 sequence reads: CASRDGSRYEQYF. In nucleotides, the CDR3 is TGTGCCAGCAGAGATGGGAGTAGATACGAGCAGTACTTC.

This clonotype has a count of ten or more. The chain carries TRBV3-1 and TRBJ2-1, with D maybe TRBD2 (6 bases). Germline V gives CDR1 LGHDT, CDR2 YNNKEL (reference sequence). The CDR3 extends over 13 amino acids. V lost 4 bases, J lost 6 bases, and 10 bases lay in between. In DNA, the CDR3 is TGTGCCAGCAGCCGGCGGGGTGCCAATGAGCAGTTCTTC. Amino acids: CASSRRGANEQFF.

This clonotype was counted only a few times. The V and J genes are TRBV5-1 and TRBJ2-7, with D possibly called TRBD1 or TRBD2 (5 bases each). Trimming removed 1 base from V and 5 bases from J, with 28 bases in between. There are 19 residues in the CDR3. In germline, CDR1 is SGHRS, CDR2 YFSETQ. CDR3 sequence reads: CASSLWDRGRRGVLNEQYF. The CDR3 DNA reads as TGCGCCAGCAGCTTGTGGGATCGGGGCAGGAGAGGGGTATTGAACGAGCAGTACTTC.

This clonotype was recorded at least ten times. The gene calls are TRBV19 and TRBJ1-2; D gene unclear. The CDR3 sequence is 13 residues long. V lost 0 bases and J lost 3, with 5 bases in between. The V gene's germline CDR1 is LNHDA and CDR2 SQIVND (reference sequence). DNA of the CDR3: TGTGCCAGTAGTATAGAGGGTTACTATGGCTACACCTTC. This codes for CASSIEGYYGYTF.

With respect to this clonotype: A much larger clone lies one base from this, so it may be a read error. The chain employs TRBV5-1 and TRBJ2-5; D is ambiguous. Germline lookup yields CDR1 SGHRS and CDR2 YFSETQ. This CDR3 is built from 16 residues. The CDR3 region is CTSSWDTNTYQETQYF. The CDR3 DNA reads TGCACCAGCAGCTGGGATACCAATACCTACCAAGAGACCCAGTACTTC.

This clonotype was counted many times. The chain employs TRBV9 and TRBJ2-1; 11 bases align to TRBD2. Germline CDR1 reads SGDLS; CDR2 reads YYNGEE. The CDR3 is 19 residues long. J was trimmed by 0 bases and V by 3 bases; bases with no gene match: 11. Here the CDR3 DNA reads TGTGCCAGCAGCGCAAGGCTAGCGGGAGGCCCCAGCTCCTACAATGAGCAGTTCTTC. It codes for CASSARLAGGPSSYNEQFF.

This clonotype was found many times. The rearrangement links TRBV12-3 or TRBV12-4 to TRBJ1-1; D remains ambiguous. The CDR3 extends over 14 amino acids. With 1 base removed from V and 5 bases from J, the gap between germline ends came to 11 bases. The CDR3 region is CASSLEQLATEAFF. CDR3 DNA: TGTGCCAGCAGTTTAGAACAGCTGGCGACTGAAGCTTTCTTT.

In this sample, this clonotype turned up a few times. The chain combines TRBV10-3 with TRBJ1-1; D ambiguous. This CDR3 contains 13 residues. Germline V gene sequence: CDR1 ENHRY, CDR2 SYGVKD. The V end lost 3 bases, the J end lost 1 base, and 6 bases lay between the germline ends. CDR3 in DNA: TGTGCCATCAGTGACAGGAAGAACACTGAAGCTTTCTTT. It codes for CAISDRKNTEAFF.

DNA of the CDR3: TGTGCCAGCCCAGTTCGGACTAATGAAAAACTGTTTTTT. Protein: CASPVRTNEKLFF. The chain uses TRBV2 and TRBJ1-4; no clear D. Trimming left V 8 bases short and J 2 bases short, with 9 bases between. The CDR3 has 13 residues. The germline V gene has CDR1 SNHLY and CDR2 FYNNEI.

This clonotype has a count of ten or more. The V and J genes are TRBV12-3 or TRBV12-4 and TRBJ1-2; TRBD1 aligns across 7 bases. The V gene end was trimmed by 7 bases and the J gene end by 7 bases; junction bases not matched to a gene: 3. The length of the CDR3 is 11 residues. The CDR3 DNA reads as TGTGCCAGCACGACAGGGTCTGGCTACACCTTC. This gives the protein CASTTGSGYTF.

This clonotype was found many times. The V gene is TRBV5-1, the J gene TRBJ2-1; the D is unclear. V lost 5 bases, J lost 6 bases, and 12 bases lay in between. The V gene's germline CDR1 is SGHRS and CDR2 YFSETQ. The CDR3 spans 13 residues. CDR3 coding DNA: TGCGCCAGCAGAGGAGAAAGTATCAATGAGCAGTTCTTC. Translation gives CASRGESINEQFF.

This clonotype was picked up many times. This chain uses TRBV7-2 with TRBJ2-7; D is unresolved. Trimming removed 1 base at V and 0 bases at J, with 10 bases between. Germline V gives CDR1 SGHTA, CDR2 FQGNSA. The CDR3 covers 15 residues. CDR3 bases: TGTGCCAGCAGCTTAGGGGCTTCGCCCTCCTACGAGCAGTACTTC. Translation gives CASSLGASPSYEQYF.

This clonotype was seen at least ten times. The chain joins TRBV10-3 to TRBJ1-2; tentatively, D is TRBD1 (5 bases). Germline assignment: CDR1 ENHRY and CDR2 SYGVKD. This CDR3 is 11 amino acids long. V was pared by 7 bases and J by 5 bases, with 8 bases between. CDR3 residues: CAITTGYGYTF. CDR3 nucleotide sequence: TGTGCCATCACCACAGGATATGGCTACACCTTC.

This clonotype has only a few counts. The rearrangement links TRBV4-3 to TRBJ2-5; D uncertain. CDR1 and CDR2 (germline): LGHNA, YSLEER. The ends were cut back, 4 bases at V and 9 bases at J, with 15 bases in the middle. This CDR3 has 13 residues. The CDR3 DNA reads TGCGCCAGCAGCCTACGGAAATCCTCGGCCCAGTACTTC. Its protein is CASSLRKSSAQYF.